The source of this T cell receptor (beta chain) is a study of breast tumors, draining lymph nodes, adjacent tissues. The lymph nodes were axillary draining lymph nodes from breast cancer patients. This clonotype was detected ten times or more. The antigen remains unidentified. Study-level points and caveats: Data fit most tumor T cells coming from lymph node, expanding in tumor.

TCRdb reanalysed the multiplex PCR reads using MiXCR and keeps one entry per CDR3 protein. The data show some 140,000 distinct CDR3 sequences, 20% to 25% seen once. This CDR3 has 11 residues. Germline V gene lookup returns CDR1 KGHDR and CDR2 SFDVKD. Germline trimming cut 9 bases from V and 2 bases from J; bases unmatched to any gene: 0. The V call is TRBV24-1, the J call TRBJ2-7, with 7 bases matching TRBD1. The sequenced sample consisted of axillary lymph node tissue. This receptor was identified in a female donor with breast cancer. Some clones in this sample may be carry-over from other donors' samples. CDR3 sequence: CATGTAYEQYF. The CDR3 DNA reads as TGTGCCACCGGGACAGCCTACGAGCAGTACTTC.